The rows below give T cell receptor beta chains drawn from one sample of a study of blood T cells in healthy people across ages. TCRdb reprocessed the 5' RACE reads with MiXCR, giving one entry per CDR3 protein. The table records about 970,000 distinct CDR3 sequences, 51% of them present only once. The sequencing sample was made of blood. These receptors were collected from a woman aged 60-75 years in good health. CDR3s include the opening cysteine and the closing phenylalanine or tryptophan. D genes are given only for firm matches. The size of a clone is reported for some rows only, either as once, few or many, or as a class for expanded clones.

CDR3aa	CDR3nt	v_gene	j_gene	abundance	d_gene
CASSTSGTPPYEQYF	TGTGCCAGCAGTACCTCCGGGACCCCTCCTTACGAGCAGTACTTC	TRBV27	TRBJ2-7	.	.
CSAGAGGNQPQHF	TGCAGTGCAGGGGCAGGGGGTAATCAGCCCCAGCATTTT	TRBV20-1	TRBJ1-5	.	TRBD1
CSAASTNQETQYF	TGCAGTGCTGCATCCACGAATCAAGAGACCCAGTACTTC	TRBV20-1	TRBJ2-5	.	.
CSANPLGQYNEQFF	TGCAGCGCCAATCCGCTGGGACAGTACAATGAGCAGTTCTTC	TRBV29-1	TRBJ2-1	few	TRBD1
CASSPMDTYYNEQFF	TGTGCCAGCTCACCTATGGACACTTACTACAATGAGCAGTTCTTC	TRBV18	TRBJ2-1	.	.
CSTSRQTFEQYF	TGCAGTACAAGCCGACAAACTTTCGAGCAGTACTTC	TRBV20-1	TRBJ2-7	.	.
CAWSSGQAGYTF	TGTGCCTGGAGTTCAGGACAAGCGGGCTACACCTTC	TRBV30	TRBJ1-2	.	.
CATSRGAGEYNQPQHF	TGTGCCACCAGCCGGGGTGCCGGGGAGTACAATCAGCCCCAGCATTTT	TRBV15	TRBJ1-5	.	.
CASSVRDSYTDTQYF	TGTGCCAGCAGCGTCCGGGACAGTTACACAGATACGCAGTATTTT	TRBV5-5	TRBJ2-3	.	TRBD1
CASRNRDGDTQYF	TGTGCCAGCAGGAACAGGGACGGGGATACGCAGTATTTT	TRBV2	TRBJ2-3	.	.
CASGMGQGSISEQFF	TGTGCTAGTGGTATGGGACAGGGGTCGATCAGTGAGCAGTTCTTC	TRBV12-5	TRBJ2-1	.	TRBD1
CAGSGGGLRWINYGYTF	TGTGCCGGCAGTGGCGGGGGCTTAAGATGGATTAACTATGGCTACACCTTC	TRBV2	TRBJ1-2	.	.
CASSLENSGLSYEQYF	TGCGCCAGCAGCTTGGAGAATAGCGGCCTATCCTACGAGCAGTACTTC	TRBV5-1	TRBJ2-7	.	.
CASSRGQMNTEAFF	TGTGCCAGCAGCCGGGGACAGATGAACACTGAAGCTTTCTTT	TRBV7-9	TRBJ1-1	.	TRBD1
CNAFDSLGYNEQYF	TGCAATGCTTTCGACAGCTTGGGGTACAATGAGCAGTACTTC	TRBV20-1	TRBJ2-7	.	.
CATRTPYEQYF	TGTGCCACCCGAACCCCCTACGAGCAGTACTTC	TRBV28	TRBJ2-7	.	.
CASNQDGGDFTYEQYF	TGTGCCAGCAACCAAGATGGAGGCGATTTTACCTACGAGCAGTACTTC	TRBV14	TRBJ2-7	.	.
CSVDNTKTQYF	TGCAGCGTCGACAACACAAAAACGCAGTATTTT	TRBV29-1	TRBJ2-3	once	.
CASRNTGTDTQYF	TGTGCCAGCAGGAATACAGGCACAGATACGCAGTATTTT	TRBV7-2	TRBJ2-3	.	.
CASSQDRGVYYEQYF	TGCGCCAGCAGCCAAGATAGAGGGGTCTACTACGAGCAGTACTTC	TRBV4-1	TRBJ2-7	few	.
CASRGVAGEEYTGELFF	TGTGCCAGCCGCGGGGTAGCGGGAGAGGAGTACACCGGGGAGCTGTTTTTT	TRBV3-1	TRBJ2-2	.	TRBD2
CASSLTTIPGVSIYNEQFF	TGTGCCAGCAGCCTTACTACTATTCCGGGAGTTTCTATTTACAATGAGCAGTTCTTC	TRBV11-2	TRBJ2-1	.	.
CASKDPGSGANVLTF	TGTGCCAGTAAAGACCCAGGTTCCGGGGCCAACGTCCTGACTTTC	TRBV6-2/TRBV6-3	TRBJ2-6	few	.
CASSPSPVGQGETQYF	TGTGCCAGCAGTCCCTCGCCGGTGGGACAGGGTGAGACCCAGTACTTC	TRBV12-3/TRBV12-4	TRBJ2-5	few	TRBD1
CASRFLGGSSKYEQYF	TGTGCCAGCAGATTTTTGGGGGGGTCGTCTAAGTACGAGCAGTACTTC	TRBV28	TRBJ2-7	few	TRBD2
CASSYSTSRLQGTQPQHF	TGTGCCAGCAGTTACTCGACCTCTCGGCTACAGGGTACTCAGCCCCAGCATTTT	TRBV6-5	TRBJ1-5	.	.
CASSWGGSGSSYEQYF	TGCGCCAGCAGCTGGGGCGGTAGTGGGAGCTCCTACGAGCAGTACTTC	TRBV5-1	TRBJ2-7	.	.
CASRYSVSGYTF	TGTGCCAGCAGGTATTCGGTCAGTGGCTACACCTTC	TRBV12-3/TRBV12-4	TRBJ1-2	.	.
CASSEVQGPYEQYF	TGCGCCAGCAGTGAAGTGCAGGGACCCTACGAGCAGTACTTC	TRBV10-1	TRBJ2-7	few	.
CASSLGGNNEETQYF	TGTGCCAGCAGCTTGGGCGGGAATAATGAGGAGACCCAGTACTTC	TRBV7-9	TRBJ2-5	once	.
CASSPQPQVSSYNEQFF	TGTGCCAGCAGCCCCCAACCCCAGGTCTCTTCCTACAATGAGCAGTTCTTC	TRBV4-2	TRBJ2-1	.	.
CASSNLASSTDTQYF	TGCGCCAGCAGCAACTTAGCGAGTAGCACAGATACGCAGTATTTT	TRBV4-1	TRBJ2-3	once	.
CAISDPRIYEQYF	TGTGCCATCAGTGATCCTAGAATCTACGAGCAGTACTTC	TRBV10-3	TRBJ2-7	.	.
CSVEVTDQETQYF	TGCAGCGTTGAAGTAACAGACCAAGAGACCCAGTACTTC	TRBV29-1	TRBJ2-5	.	.
CASDDRVSDTQYF	TGTGCCAGCGACGACAGGGTTTCAGATACGCAGTATTTT	TRBV5-5	TRBJ2-3	.	TRBD1
CASRQGRLDEQFF	TGTGCCAGCAGACAAGGAAGGTTAGATGAGCAGTTCTTC	TRBV12-3/TRBV12-4	TRBJ2-1	few	.
CSVEDEKRREQFF	TGCAGCGTTGAAGATGAGAAGAGGCGTGAGCAGTTCTTC	TRBV29-1	TRBJ2-1	few	.
CASSLDSADGLFF	TGTGCCAGCAGCTTGGACAGCGCGGACGGGCTGTTTTTT	TRBV12-3/TRBV12-4	TRBJ1-4	.	.
CASSQKRGLAGDEQFF	TGTGCCAGCAGCCAGAAGAGGGGGCTAGCGGGAGATGAGCAGTTCTTC	TRBV14	TRBJ2-1	few	TRBD2
CASSLTRDTEAFF	TGTGCCAGCAGTTTAACGAGGGACACTGAAGCTTTCTTT	TRBV12-3/TRBV12-4	TRBJ1-1	few	.
CASSLGPSGSYNEQFF	TGTGCCAGCAGCTTAGGTCCTAGCGGATCCTACAATGAGCAGTTCTTC	TRBV11-2	TRBJ2-1	.	TRBD2
CATSNPLGRGNEKLFF	TGTGCCACCAGCAATCCTCTGGGCCGAGGGAATGAAAAACTGTTTTTT	TRBV15	TRBJ1-4	once	.
CASSDFGRRNEQFF	TGTGCCAGCAGTGATTTTGGTAGGCGCAATGAGCAGTTCTTC	TRBV25-1	TRBJ2-1	.	.
CASSLVSGQGAQFF	TGTGCCAGCAGCTTAGTCTCTGGACAGGGTGCCCAGTTCTTC	TRBV7-7	TRBJ2-1	.	TRBD1
CSAVSGSAYNEQFF	TGCAGTGCTGTTAGCGGGAGTGCGTACAATGAGCAGTTCTTC	TRBV20-1	TRBJ2-1	.	TRBD2
CASSPDSAHYGYTF	TGTGCCAGCAGCCCAGACAGTGCTCACTATGGCTACACCTTC	TRBV5-5	TRBJ1-2	few	.
CASSYTSGPYNEQFF	TGTGCCAGCAGCTATACTAGCGGGCCCTACAATGAGCAGTTCTTC	TRBV7-8	TRBJ2-1	.	TRBD2
CASSLPLTPGGDTQYF	TGTGCCAGCAGTTTACCCCTGACCCCCGGCGGAGATACGCAGTATTTT	TRBV28	TRBJ2-3	.	.
CASSQSQGTDTQYF	TGTGCCAGCAGCCAATCCCAGGGAACAGATACGCAGTATTTT	TRBV7-2	TRBJ2-3	few	.
CSVEEEAIPYEQYF	TGCAGCGTTGAGGAAGAGGCGATCCCCTACGAGCAGTACTTC	TRBV29-1	TRBJ2-7	.	.
CASSQNRGSQETQYF	TGTGCCAGCAGTCAAAACAGGGGTTCCCAAGAGACCCAGTACTTC	TRBV27	TRBJ2-5	few	TRBD1
CSAPPTHTYNSPLHF	TGCAGTGCTCCCCCGACACATACGTATAATTCACCCCTCCACTTT	TRBV20-1	TRBJ1-6	.	.
CASREDGNEQFF	TGTGCCAGCCGTGAGGACGGCAATGAGCAGTTCTTC	TRBV7-9	TRBJ2-1	.	.